A selection of T cell receptor beta chains follows, all from one sample in a study of Ad26.COV2.S vaccination and SARS-CoV-2 variants. The protocol was immunoSEQ multiplex PCR, while the TCRdb copy is restricted to in-frame clones and leaves out a portion. The table lists around 250,000 clones, around 87% of them singletons. This specimen was peripheral blood, taken in a trial of Ad26.COV2.S vaccine versus placebo. Receptors originate from a person aged 18-60 years who received the Ad26.COV2.S COVID-19 vaccine or a placebo. The CDR3 runs from the conserved cysteine through the conserved F or W. A D gene is named only where the DNA matches it firmly. Size tells how often a clone was seen (once, few, many) or the class of an expanded clone, and some rows leave it out.

TRBD1 NA TRBJ2-2 TRBV14 TGTGCCAGCAGCCAAAGAGGGGCTGGTACAGGGGACCGTACCGGGGAGCTGTTTTTT CASSQRGAGTGDRTGELFF
NA NA TRBJ2-5 TRBV29-1 TGCAGCGTTGACAGTTCCGGCGGAGAGACCCAGTACTTC CSVDSSGGETQYF
TRBD1 NA TRBJ1-1 TRBV2 TGTGCCAGCAGAGCAGGGACAGGGGGCAGGACTGAAGCTTTCTTT CASRAGTGGRTEAFF
NA NA TRBJ2-5 TRBV3-1/TRBV3-2 TGTGCCAGCAGCCAGTCTAGGTCGATCAGGGAATTAGAAGAGACCCAGTACTTC CASSQSRSIRELEETQYF
NA NA TRBJ2-7 TRBV5-5 TGTGCCAGCAGCCTTTCTTACACTCTCCTCTCCTACGAGCAGTACTTC CASSLSYTLLSYEQYF
NA NA TRBJ1-1 TRBV27 TGTGCCAGCAGTTTATCGGCAGGGTATATCACTGAAGCTTTCTTT CASSLSAGYITEAFF
NA few TRBJ1-1 TRBV20-1 TGCAGTGCTAGTTTACAGGGTAACACTGAAGCTTTCTTT CSASLQGNTEAFF
TRBD1 once TRBJ2-3 TRBV5-1 TGCGCCAGCAGCCCTGGACAGGGAATGACAGATACGCAGTATTTT CASSPGQGMTDTQYF
NA NA TRBJ1-5 TRBV6-1 TGTGCCAGCAGTGGTCAAGTGGGGGGAGGAAGCAATCAGCCCCAGCATTTT CASSGQVGGGSNQPQHF
TRBD1 few TRBJ1-5 TRBV4-1 TGCGCCAGCAGCCAAGCGAACTTTTTGGGACAGGCAGATCAGCCCCAGCATTTT CASSQANFLGQADQPQHF
TRBD2 NA TRBJ2-3 TRBV5-4 TGTGCCAGCAGCTTGGGGCCTAGCGGGAGAGATACGCAGTATTTT CASSLGPSGRDTQYF
NA NA TRBJ2-1 TRBV6-2/TRBV6-3 TGTGCCAGCAGTTCTCGGGAGGGGGCCTCCTACAATGAGCAGTTCTTC CASSSREGASYNEQFF
TRBD2 NA TRBJ2-1 TRBV9 TGTGCCAGCAGCCCAGGGACTAGCGGGTTCGATGAGCAGTTCTTC CASSPGTSGFDEQFF
NA NA TRBJ1-4 TRBV18 TGTGCCAGCTCACCTTCGGACATTAATGAAAAACTGTTTTTT CASSPSDINEKLFF
NA NA TRBJ1-2 TRBV5-4 TGTGCCAGCAGCTTGGACTCTTCGAGGCCGGGCTACACCTTC CASSLDSSRPGYTF
TRBD1 NA TRBJ1-1 TRBV5-1 TGCGCCAGCAGCTTGGAGGGACAGGGGGCGCGTACTGAAGCTTTCTTT CASSLEGQGARTEAFF
TRBD2 many TRBJ2-1 TRBV6-5 TGTGCCACCGTAGCGGGGGGCCTCTACAATGAGCAGTTCTTC CATVAGGLYNEQFF
NA NA TRBJ1-5 TRBV20-1 TGCAGTGCTAGTTGGGCACATCAGCCCCAGCATTTT CSASWAHQPQHF
TRBD2 NA TRBJ2-1 TRBV5-1 TGCGCCAGCAGCCCCGGACTAGCGGGGGTCAATGAGCAGTTCTTC CASSPGLAGVNEQFF
NA NA TRBJ2-2 TRBV7-2 TGTGCCAGCAGCCCTCGGAGCTACACCGGGGAGCTGTTTTTT CASSPRSYTGELFF
NA NA TRBJ1-2 TRBV5-1 TGCGCCAGCAGCCTGGTGGGGGCTAACACTAACTATGGCTACACCTTC CASSLVGANTNYGYTF
NA NA TRBJ2-3 TRBV7-2 TGTGCCAGCAGCGATCGATTAGCTGGCTACACAGATACGCAGTATTTT CASSDRLAGYTDTQYF
TRBD2 NA TRBJ2-2 TRBV19 TGTGCCAGTACTAGCGGACCGAACACCGGGGAGCTGTTTTTT CASTSGPNTGELFF
TRBD1 NA TRBJ2-7 TRBV6-6 TGTGCCAGCAGTTACGACAGGGGATACGAGCAGTACTTC CASSYDRGYEQYF
TRBD1 NA TRBJ1-2 TRBV5-6 TGTGCCAGCAGGCCCTTGGAGGGGGCGCTTCACTATGGCTACACCTTC CASRPLEGALHYGYTF
NA NA TRBJ1-4 TRBV30 TGTGCCTGGAGTGTGGGACGGAATGAAAAACTGTTTTTT CAWSVGRNEKLFF
TRBD1 NA TRBJ2-2 TRBV5-1 TGCGCCAGCAGCTTGGAAGGGGGCCCCACCGGGGAGCTGTTTTTT CASSLEGGPTGELFF
TRBD2 NA TRBJ2-5 TRBV4-1 TGCGCCAGCAGCCAAGATTGGGTAGCGGGAGGGCCCCTTCTCCAAGAGACCCAGTACTTC CASSQDWVAGGPLLQETQYF
TRBD1 NA TRBJ1-5 TRBV3-1/TRBV3-2 TGTGCCAGCAGCCAGAGAGCACCAGGGGGACCTAATCAGCCCCAGCATTTT CASSQRAPGGPNQPQHF
TRBD1 NA TRBJ2-3 TRBV2 TGTGCCAGCACAAGGGACAGGGGTTCAGATACGCAGTATTTT CASTRDRGSDTQYF
TRBD2 NA TRBJ2-3 TRBV25-1 TGTGCCAGCAGTCGACTAGCGGGGGGCACAGATACGCAGTATTTT CASSRLAGGTDTQYF
NA NA TRBJ1-1 TRBV7-8 TGTGCCAGCAGCTCCTCTCCATTCCGGGGGGCCACTGAAGCTTTCTTT CASSSSPFRGATEAFF
NA NA TRBJ1-1 TRBV25-1 TGTGCCAGCAGTGGGCCTACTGAAGCTTTCTTT CASSGPTEAFF
TRBD1 NA TRBJ1-3 TRBV7-8 TGTGCCAGCAGCGTAGGGACAGACTCTGGAAACACCATATATTTT CASSVGTDSGNTIYF
NA NA TRBJ1-3 TRBV7-2 TGTGCCAGCAGCCCGGCAAGGAAGTCTGGAAACACCATATATTTT CASSPARKSGNTIYF
NA NA TRBJ1-5 TRBV19 TGTGCCAGTACCCAGCACCCGGGTCAGCCCCAGCATTTT CASTQHPGQPQHF